The 21 T cell receptor beta chains below all came from one sample that was sequenced in a study of cytomegalovirus exposure and HLA in healthy donors. Assay used: immunoSEQ multiplex PCR; TCRdb lists only in-frame clones, some missing. Altogether approximately 200,000 clones are present, approximately 86% being singletons, with the ten largest covering about 2.7%. The material sequenced was PBMCs. The receptors were gathered from a young woman in good health and CMV-seronegative.

V and J are TRBV5-1 and TRBJ2-2; 7 nucleotides align to TRBD2. The CDR3 spans 16 residues. V dropped 9 bases and J dropped 4; count of bases not matched to a gene: 15. Germline CDR1 SGHRS, CDR2 YFSETQ. The DNA for the CDR3 is TGCGCCACCTCGTCGGGAGGACCTCCTGGCACCGGGGAGCTGTTTTTT. Its translation: CATSSGGPPGTGELFF.

The rearrangement joins TRBV4-1 to TRBJ2-2; D gene unclear. With 3 bases removed from V and 3 bases from J, the gap between germline ends came to 17 bases. The germline CDR1 and CDR2 sequences are MGHRA and YSYEKL. The CDR3 covers 17 residues. The CDR3 reads CASSQLDMGLYTGELFF. The CDR3 region has the DNA TGCGCCAGCAGCCAGCTCGACATGGGTCTATACACCGGGGAGCTGTTTTTT.

This chain links TRBV28 with TRBJ2-1; the match to TRBD1 covers 7 bases. After removal of 4 bases from V and 2 bases from J, the junction contained 17 bases not matched to a gene. The CDR3 has 19 residues. From germline, CDR1 is MDHEN and CDR2 SYDVKM. CDR3 nucleotides: TGTGCCAGCAGTTCAAGACATCATAGGATTACAGGGGCCTACAATGAGCAGTTCTTC. Its protein is CASSSRHHRITGAYNEQFF.

V is TRBV25-1 and J is TRBJ2-1; a possible D gene is TRBD1 (5 bases). CDR3 size: 14 residues. Trimming removed 3 bases at V and 2 bases at J, with 8 bases between. Germline V gives CDR1 MGHDK, CDR2 SYGVNS. This chain's CDR3 is CASSEARAYNEQFF. DNA of the CDR3: TGTGCCAGCAGTGAGGCCAGGGCCTACAATGAGCAGTTCTTC. Using reference TRBV25-1 and TRBJ2-1 for the parts outside the CDR3, the full variable domain is EADIYQTPRYLVIGTGKKITLECSQTMGHDKMYWYQQDPGMELHLIHYSYGVNSTEKGDLSSESTVSRIRTEHFPLTLESARPSHTSQYLCASSEARAYNEQFFGPGTRLTVL.

This chain connects TRBV4-1 to TRBJ2-7; 11 nucleotides match TRBD2. The junction had 6 bases not matched to a gene; V was cut back by 6 bases and J by 5 bases. Looked up from germline, CDR1 is MGHRA and CDR2 is YSYEKL. The CDR3 length is 14 residues. In nucleotides, the CDR3 is TGCGCCAGCAGTCGACTAGCGGGAAATCACGAGCAGTACTTC. Protein: CASSRLAGNHEQYF.

This rearrangement joins TRBV4-1 to TRBJ2-7; no clear D gene. Between the trimmed V and J ends, which lost 0 bases and 9 bases, there was a span of 21 bases. Per the germline V gene, CDR1 is MGHRA and CDR2 is YSYEKL. CDR3 length: 16 residues. CDR3 sequence reads: CASSQDLEARPRRQYF. The CDR3 nucleotides are TGCGCCAGCAGCCAAGATCTTGAGGCTCGCCCAAGACGGCAGTACTTC.

This rearrangement joins TRBV28 to TRBJ2-3; weak D call: TRBD2 (5 bases). Trimming shortened V by 1 base and J by 2 bases, and 13 bases separated the two germline ends. The germline gives CDR1 MDHEN, CDR2 SYDVKM. The CDR3 loop spans 16 amino acids. The chain's CDR3 is CASSLFGGPDTDTQYF. The CDR3 bases are TGTGCCAGCAGTTTATTCGGCGGGCCAGACACAGATACGCAGTATTTT.

The rearrangement links TRBV6-5 to TRBJ1-1; the D is unclear. The CDR3 totals 14 residues. The germline V gene encodes CDR1 MNHEY and CDR2 SVGAGI. Trimming stripped 4 bases from V and 1 base from J, with 10 bases between. In DNA form, the CDR3 reads TGTGCCAGCAGTTTATTCTCAGGGAACACTGAAGCTTTCTTT. Protein: CASSLFSGNTEAFF.

This rearrangement joins TRBV7-2 to TRBJ2-5; 10 bases are shared with TRBD2. This CDR3 has 15 amino acids. Unmatched junction bases numbered 4, after V lost 4 bases and J lost 2 bases. The germline gives CDR1 SGHTA, CDR2 FQGNSA. This CDR3 reads CASSSGLAVQETQYF. The DNA of the CDR3 is TGTGCCAGCAGCTCAGGACTAGCGGTGCAAGAGACCCAGTACTTC.

V and J are TRBV5-4 and TRBJ2-1; TRBD2 might be the D (5 bases). This CDR3 region has 13 residues. CDR1 and CDR2 from the germline V gene are SGHNT and YYREEE (reference sequence). V lost 4 bases and J lost 8, with 13 bases in between. The CDR3 reads CASSARAGDEQFF. CDR3 DNA: TGTGCCAGCAGCGCACGAGCCGGGGATGAGCAGTTCTTC.

This rearrangement joins TRBV28 to TRBJ2-3; no reliable D call. Trimming took 5 bases from V and 0 from J, leaving 12 bases between them. Germline values: CDR1 MDHEN, CDR2 SYDVKM. The CDR3 extends over 15 amino acids. The CDR3 loop reads CASSRSHPSTDTQYF. The CDR3 DNA follows: TGTGCCAGCAGTCGTAGTCACCCTAGCACAGATACGCAGTATTTT.

J is TRBJ2-3 and V is TRBV27, with D maybe TRBD1 (5 bases). This CDR3 comprises 16 residues. V dropped 5 bases and J dropped 1 base, with 16 bases sitting between them. The germline gives CDR1 MNHEY, CDR2 SMNVEV (reference sequence). The CDR3 loop reads CASSQRTFSRTDTQYF. CDR3 in DNA: TGTGCCAGCAGTCAAAGGACATTTTCTCGCACAGATACGCAGTATTTT.

The rearrangement uses TRBV4-2 and TRBJ2-5; TRBD1 agrees at 11 bases. The CDR3 covers 16 residues. Trimming at V came to 1 base and at J to 5 bases, leaving 6 bases not matched to a gene. Germline-derived CDR1 and CDR2 are LGHNA and YNFKEQ. The CDR3 region is CASSQVGQGAGETQYF. Written as DNA, the CDR3 is TGTGCCAGCAGCCAAGTCGGACAGGGGGCAGGGGAGACCCAGTACTTC.

The J gene is TRBJ1-2, the V gene TRBV7-9, with D uncertain. CDR3 size: 15 residues. The germline gives CDR1 SEHNR, CDR2 FQNEAQ (reference sequence). Trimming cost V 5 bases and J 2 bases, with 15 bases left between them. Here the CDR3 DNA reads TGTGCCAGCAGCCGGATTGAGGCTTCCAACTATGGCTACACCTTC. Translating it yields CASSRIEASNYGYTF.

The chain employs TRBV6-5 and TRBJ1-5, with TRBD1 identical over 8 bases. The germline gives CDR1 MNHEY, CDR2 SVGAGI. The CDR3 consists of 13 residues. V dropped 7 bases and J dropped 7; count of bases not matched to a gene: 6. The CDR3 coding sequence is TGTGCCAGCAAGACAGGGGTTGAGCAGCCCCAGCATTTT. It specifies CASKTGVEQPQHF.

The rearrangement joins TRBV7-9 to TRBJ2-3; 7 positions agree with TRBD2. This CDR3 spans 15 amino acids. Germline values: CDR1 SEHNR, CDR2 FQNEAQ (reference sequence). The ends lost 5 bases at V and 2 bases at J; junction bases unmatched: 7. Here the CDR3 DNA reads TGTGCCAGCAGCGCCCCTAGCGGCCTCACAGATACGCAGTATTTT. Amino acid sequence: CASSAPSGLTDTQYF.

The chain recombines TRBV28 with TRBJ2-7; a possible D gene is TRBD1 (5 bases). Trimming removed 7 bases from V and 0 bases from J, with 10 bases in between. Germline CDR1 reads MDHEN; CDR2 reads SYDVKM. This CDR3 region has 13 residues. In DNA, the CDR3 is TGTGCCAGCACCGTCGACAGCTCCTACGAGCAGTACTTC. Translated, it gives CASTVDSSYEQYF.

The chain uses TRBV7-6 and TRBJ2-7; perhaps TRBD2 as D (6 bases). V shed 6 bases and J shed 3 bases, with 18 bases lying between them. Germline loops: CDR1 SGHVS, CDR2 FNYEAQ. The CDR3 runs 15 residues. The CDR3 here is CASSSPTSGSYEQYF. The CDR3 bases are TGTGCCAGCAGTTCGCCAACCTCCGGGAGCTACGAGCAGTACTTC.

The chain uses TRBV27 and TRBJ2-3; TRBD2 agrees at 7 bases. The CDR3 extends over 13 amino acids. V trimming: 10 bases; J trimming: 1 base; junction bases outside the gene matches: 5. Per germline, CDR1 MNHEY and CDR2 SMNVEV (reference sequence). In nucleotides, the CDR3 is TGTGCCACCCGCGGGAGCGGCACAGATACGCAGTATTTT. This gives the protein CATRGSGTDTQYF.

The chain joins TRBV11-1 to TRBJ2-7; 10 bases line up with TRBD2. CDR1 and CDR2 from the germline V gene are SGHAT and FQDESV (reference sequence). This CDR3 region has 15 residues. J was trimmed by 2 bases and V by 5 bases; bases with no gene match: 6. The CDR3 region is CASSTGLAAAYEQYF. CDR3 DNA: TGTGCCAGCAGCACCGGACTAGCGGCTGCCTACGAGCAGTACTTC.

This chain uses TRBV18 with TRBJ2-7, with 7 bases lining up with TRBD1. Unmatched junction bases numbered 4, after V lost 3 bases and J lost 5 bases. The CDR3 contains 13 residues. Germline CDR1 KGHSH, CDR2 LQKENI. CDR3 loop: CASSPGQSNEQYF. CDR3 DNA sequence: TGTGCCAGCTCACCGGGACAGAGCAACGAGCAGTACTTC.